Listed here are 9 T cell receptor beta chains from one sample, sequenced in a study of vaccination effects on CD4 cells after COVID-19. Antigens for these TCRs are unknown. Data came from immunoSEQ multiplex PCR; TCRdb stores just in-frame clones and leaves some out. This sample carries about 21,000 clones, roughly two thirds of them seen once, and the ten largest clones take 26%. The ViraFEST assay expanded antigen-specific CD4+ T cells with viral peptide pools before sequencing. Having been cultured for about ten days, the cells underwent CD4+ T cell isolation. The study found no prior SARS-CoV-2 infection in the vaccine recipients, who tested negative for nucleocapsid antibodies. Sequencing used CD4+ T cells from PBMCs cultured with HCoV-NL63 spike peptides, obtained before COVID-19 vaccination. The receptor set was obtained from a human donor who received a COVID-19 vaccine.

The chain links TRBV29-1 to TRBJ2-1; D might be TRBD2 (5 bases). This CDR3 region has 13 residues. Germline V lookup: CDR1 SQVTM, CDR2 ANQGSEA. Trimming took 3 bases from V and 5 from J, leaving 11 bases between them. DNA of the CDR3: TGCAGCGTTGATTCGAGGGCAGACAATGAGCAGTTCTTC. Translation gives CSVDSRADNEQFF.

The chain couples TRBV30 to TRBJ1-2, with a possible D match to TRBD1 (6 bases). With 3 bases removed from V and 8 bases from J, the gap between germline ends came to 13 bases. The germline V gene encodes CDR1 GTSNPN and CDR2 SVGIG (reference sequence). The CDR3 spans 12 residues. The CDR3, as DNA: TGTGCCTGGAGGAGGGGGGGGGAAGGCTACACCTTC. Translated, it gives CAWRRGGEGYTF.

The CDR3 here is CASSLGEETQYF. CDR3 bases: TGCGCCAGCAGTCTAGGGGAAGAGACCCAGTACTTC. The chain couples TRBV5-1 to TRBJ2-5; possibly TRBD1 for D (5 bases). Looked up from germline, CDR1 is SGHRS and CDR2 is YFSETQ. This CDR3 comprises 12 residues. The ends were cut back, 5 bases at V and 3 bases at J, with 8 bases in the middle. Complete variable domain (other parts from reference TRBV5-1 and TRBJ2-5): KAGVTQTPRYLIKTRGQQVTLSCSPISGHRSVSWYQQTPGQGLQFLFEYFSETQRNKGNFPGRFSGRQFSNSRSEMNVSTLELGDSALYLCASSLGEETQYFGPGTRLLVL.

This rearrangement joins TRBV18 to TRBJ1-5; possible D gene TRBD1, 5 bases. The V end was cut by 3 bases, the J end by 6 bases, with 9 bases between. The CDR3 totals 13 residues. Germline V gene sequence: CDR1 KGHSH, CDR2 LQKENI. DNA for the CDR3: TGTGCCAGCTCACCCACAGGAGGTCAGCCCCAGCATTTT. Translation: CASSPTGGQPQHF.

This clone was seen only a few times. V is TRBV19 and J is TRBJ2-7; TRBD2 is a possible D gene (5 bases). The CDR3 runs 13 residues. V was trimmed by 8 bases and J by 2 bases, leaving 13 bases between them. The germline V gene has CDR1 LNHDA and CDR2 SQIVND (reference sequence). The CDR3 DNA is TGTGCCAGTGCCCTGAAGGGAGCCTACGAGCAGTACTTC. Amino acids: CASALKGAYEQYF.

The chain couples TRBV28 to TRBJ2-7; 8 bases fit TRBD2. CDR1 and CDR2 from the germline V gene are MDHEN and SYDVKM. V lost 5 bases to trimming and J lost 5 bases; unmatched junction nucleotides: 17. The CDR3 sequence is 17 residues long. The CDR3 bases are TGTGCCAGCAGTATTCTCGGACTAGCCACTGTAAAGAACGAGCAGTACTTC. Translating it yields CASSILGLATVKNEQYF. Full variable domain (outside the CDR3, taken from reference TRBV28 and TRBJ2-7): DVKVTQSSRYLVKRTGEKVFLECVQDMDHENMFWYRQDPGLGLRLIYFSYDVKMKEKGDIPEGYSVSREKKERFSLILESASTNQTSMYLCASSILGLATVKNEQYFGPGTRLTVT.

Comments on this clone: The junction does not match germline at one end; this may be a read error. The V call is TRBV5-5, the J call TRBJ1-6; no reliable D call. Per the germline V gene, CDR1 is SGHKS and CDR2 is YYEKEE (reference sequence). There are 15 residues in the CDR3. The CDR3 is CASSDLRARFSTLHF. DNA for the CDR3: TGTGCCAGCAGTGACCTGCGGGCCCGATTTTCAACCCTCCACTTT.

The rearrangement joins TRBV28 to TRBJ2-1; a possible D gene is TRBD1 (5 bases). Germline values: CDR1 MDHEN, CDR2 SYDVKM. With 1 base removed from V and 7 bases from J, the gap between germline ends came to 20 bases. The CDR3 is 17 amino acids. In DNA, the CDR3 is TGTGCCAGCAGTTTATTTAAGGCAGGGCGGTTGGGTAATGAGCAGTTCTTC. It encodes CASSLFKAGRLGNEQFF.

The chain combines TRBV5-1 with TRBJ2-3, with 9 bases that match TRBD2. The CDR3 is 16 residues long. Germline CDR1 reads SGHRS; CDR2 reads YFSETQ. V lost 4 bases and J lost 1; bases outside the gene matches: 7. The CDR3 spells CASSASGLAGTDTQYF. CDR3 nucleotides: TGCGCCAGCAGCGCCTCGGGACTAGCTGGCACAGATACGCAGTATTTT. The complete variable domain, with remaining parts taken from reference TRBV5-1 and TRBJ2-3, reads KAGVTQTPRYLIKTRGQQVTLSCSPISGHRSVSWYQQTPGQGLQFLFEYFSETQRNKGNFPGRFSGRQFSNSRSEMNVSTLELGDSALYLCASSASGLAGTDTQYFGPGTRLTVL.